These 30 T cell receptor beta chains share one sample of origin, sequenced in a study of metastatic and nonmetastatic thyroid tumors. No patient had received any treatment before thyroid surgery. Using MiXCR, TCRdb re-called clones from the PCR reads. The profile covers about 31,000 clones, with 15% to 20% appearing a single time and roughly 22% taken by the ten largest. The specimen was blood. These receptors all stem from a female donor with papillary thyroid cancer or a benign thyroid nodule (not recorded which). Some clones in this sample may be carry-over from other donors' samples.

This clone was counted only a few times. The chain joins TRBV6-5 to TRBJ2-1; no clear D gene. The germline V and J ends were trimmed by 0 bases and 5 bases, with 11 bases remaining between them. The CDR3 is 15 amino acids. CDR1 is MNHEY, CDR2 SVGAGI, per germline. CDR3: CASSYSRTWDNEQFF. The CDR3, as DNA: TGTGCCAGCAGTTACTCACGAACATGGGACAATGAGCAGTTCTTC.

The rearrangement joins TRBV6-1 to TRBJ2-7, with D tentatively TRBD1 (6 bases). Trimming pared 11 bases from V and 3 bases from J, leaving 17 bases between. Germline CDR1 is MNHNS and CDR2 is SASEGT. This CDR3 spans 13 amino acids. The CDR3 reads CARGQQGLYEQYF. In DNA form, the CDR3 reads TGTGCCCGCGGACAGCAAGGACTCTACGAGCAGTACTTC.

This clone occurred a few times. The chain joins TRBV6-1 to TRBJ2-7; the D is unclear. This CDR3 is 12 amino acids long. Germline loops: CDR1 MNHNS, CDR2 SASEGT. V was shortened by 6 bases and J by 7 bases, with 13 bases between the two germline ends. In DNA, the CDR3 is TGTGCCAGCAGAACACAATGGCGGGAGCAGTACTTC. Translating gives CASRTQWREQYF.

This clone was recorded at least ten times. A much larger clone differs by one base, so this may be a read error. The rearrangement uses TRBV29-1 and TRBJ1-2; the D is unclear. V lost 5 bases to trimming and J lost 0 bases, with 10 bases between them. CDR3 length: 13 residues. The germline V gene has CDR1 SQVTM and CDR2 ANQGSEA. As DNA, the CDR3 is TGCAGCGTTACCATAGGTACTAACTATGGCTACACCTTC. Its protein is CSVTIGTNYGYTF.

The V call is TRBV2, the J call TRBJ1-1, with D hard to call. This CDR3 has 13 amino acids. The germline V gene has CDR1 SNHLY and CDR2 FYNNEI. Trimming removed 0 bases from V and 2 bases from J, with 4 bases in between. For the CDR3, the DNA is TGTGCCAGCAGTGAAGCGGGCAACACTGAAGCTTTCTTT. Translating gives CASSEAGNTEAFF.

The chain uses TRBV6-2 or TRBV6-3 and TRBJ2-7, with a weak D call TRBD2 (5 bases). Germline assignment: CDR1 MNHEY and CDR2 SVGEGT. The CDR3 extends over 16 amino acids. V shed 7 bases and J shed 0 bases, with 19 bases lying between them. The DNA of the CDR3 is TGTGCCAGCACCCCAGTAGGGCGGGCCGTCTCCTACGAGCAGTACTTC. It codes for CASTPVGRAVSYEQYF.

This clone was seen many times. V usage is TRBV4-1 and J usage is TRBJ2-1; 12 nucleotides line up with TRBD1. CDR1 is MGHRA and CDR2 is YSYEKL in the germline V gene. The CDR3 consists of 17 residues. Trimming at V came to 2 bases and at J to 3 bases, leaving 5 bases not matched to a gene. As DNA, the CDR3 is TGCGCCAGCAGCCAAATGGGACAGGGGGCTCGCTACAATGAGCAGTTCTTC. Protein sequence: CASSQMGQGARYNEQFF.

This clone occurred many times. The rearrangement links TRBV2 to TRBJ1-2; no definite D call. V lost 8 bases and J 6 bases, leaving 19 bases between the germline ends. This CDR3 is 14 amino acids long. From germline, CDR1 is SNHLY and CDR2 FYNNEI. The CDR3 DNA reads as TGTGCCAGCTGCTTAGCCGAGGTGATTAATGGCTACACCTTC. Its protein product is CASCLAEVINGYTF.

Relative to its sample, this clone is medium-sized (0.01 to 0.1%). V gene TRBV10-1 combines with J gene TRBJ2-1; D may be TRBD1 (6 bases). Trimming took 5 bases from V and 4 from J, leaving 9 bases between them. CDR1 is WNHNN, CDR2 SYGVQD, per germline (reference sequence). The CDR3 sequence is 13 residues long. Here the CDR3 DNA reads TGCGCCAGCAGTCCAGGGGATTACAATGAGCAGTTCTTC. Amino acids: CASSPGDYNEQFF.

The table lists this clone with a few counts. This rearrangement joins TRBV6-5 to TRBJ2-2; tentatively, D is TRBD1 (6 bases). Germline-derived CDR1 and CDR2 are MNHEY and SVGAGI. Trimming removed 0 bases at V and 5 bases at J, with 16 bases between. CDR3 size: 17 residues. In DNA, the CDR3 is TGTGCCAGCAGTTACTCGATTCAACAGGGAAAGACCGGGGAGCTGTTTTTT. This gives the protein CASSYSIQQGKTGELFF.

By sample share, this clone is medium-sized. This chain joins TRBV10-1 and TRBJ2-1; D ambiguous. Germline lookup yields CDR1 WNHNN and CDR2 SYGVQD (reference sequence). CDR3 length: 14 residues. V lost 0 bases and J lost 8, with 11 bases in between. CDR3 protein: CASSESTHVDEQFF. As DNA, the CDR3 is TGCGCCAGCAGTGAGTCGACTCATGTGGATGAGCAGTTCTTC.

The CDR3 DNA sequence: TGTGCCAGCAGCACCACCCACCAACGGGCGCAGTATTTT. It translates to CASSTTHQRAQYF. The chain couples TRBV7-2 to TRBJ2-3; D call uncertain. The CDR3 extends over 13 amino acids. Germline V gene lookup returns CDR1 SGHTA and CDR2 FQGNSA. Trimming left V 5 bases short and J 10 bases short, with 16 bases between.

The CDR3 sequence is CASSGQANYGYTF. The CDR3 DNA reads TGTGCCAGCAGTGGACAGGCGAACTATGGCTACACCTTC. This sequence joins TRBV12-3 or TRBV12-4 and TRBJ1-2, with TRBD1 matching over 7 bases. The V segment lost 5 bases and the J segment 2 bases; nucleotides outside the gene matches: 2. The length of the CDR3 is 13 residues.

Here the CDR3 reads CASSDLEGTGNQPQHF. The CDR3 region has the DNA TGTGCCAGCAGTGATCTCGAAGGGACTGGCAATCAGCCCCAGCATTTT. The chain uses TRBV6-1 and TRBJ1-5, with TRBD1 as a possible D gene (5 bases). CDR3 length: 16 residues. CDR1 and CDR2 (germline): MNHNS, SASEGT. Between the trimmed V and J ends, which lost 3 bases and 2 bases, there was a span of 14 bases.

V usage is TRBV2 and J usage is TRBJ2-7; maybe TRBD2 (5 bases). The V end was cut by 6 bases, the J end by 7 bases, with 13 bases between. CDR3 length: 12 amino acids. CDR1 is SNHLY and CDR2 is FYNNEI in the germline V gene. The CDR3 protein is CASRHAGEEQYF. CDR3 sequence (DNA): TGTGCCAGCAGACATGCCGGGGAAGAGCAGTACTTC.

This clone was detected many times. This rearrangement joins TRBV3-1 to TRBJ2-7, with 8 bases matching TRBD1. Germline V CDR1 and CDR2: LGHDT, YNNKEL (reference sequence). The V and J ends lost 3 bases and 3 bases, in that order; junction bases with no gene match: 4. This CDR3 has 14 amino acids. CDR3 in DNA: TGTGCCAGCAGCCAGACAGGGGTGAACTACGAGCAGTACTTC. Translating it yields CASSQTGVNYEQYF.

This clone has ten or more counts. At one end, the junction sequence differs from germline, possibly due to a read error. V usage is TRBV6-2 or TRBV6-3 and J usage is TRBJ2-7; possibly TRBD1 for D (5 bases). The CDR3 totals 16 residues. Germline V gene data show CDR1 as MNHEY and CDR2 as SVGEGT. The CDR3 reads CASSYALGRASYERYF. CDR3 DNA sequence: TGTGCCAGCAGTTACGCCCTAGGCAGGGCCTCCTACGAGCGGTACTTC.

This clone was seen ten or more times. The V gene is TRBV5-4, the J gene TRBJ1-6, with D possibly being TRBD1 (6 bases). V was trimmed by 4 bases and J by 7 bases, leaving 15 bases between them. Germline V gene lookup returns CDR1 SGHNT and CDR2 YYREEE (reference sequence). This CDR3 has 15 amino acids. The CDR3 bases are TGTGCCAGCAGCGTCTACAGGGTGGCCAATTCACCCCTCCACTTT. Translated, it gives CASSVYRVANSPLHF. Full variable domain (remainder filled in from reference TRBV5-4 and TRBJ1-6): ETGVTQSPTHLIKTRGQQVTLRCSSQSGHNTVSWYQQALGQGPQFIFQYYREEENGRGNFPPRFSGLQFPNYSSELNVNALELDDSALYLCASSVYRVANSPLHFGNGTRLTVT.

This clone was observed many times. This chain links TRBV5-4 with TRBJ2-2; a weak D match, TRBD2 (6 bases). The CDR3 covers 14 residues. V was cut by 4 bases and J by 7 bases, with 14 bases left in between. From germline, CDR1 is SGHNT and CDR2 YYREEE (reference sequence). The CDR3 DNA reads TGTGCCAGCAGCGGCGGGACTCGGGGCGGGGAGCTGTTTTTT. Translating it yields CASSGGTRGGELFF.

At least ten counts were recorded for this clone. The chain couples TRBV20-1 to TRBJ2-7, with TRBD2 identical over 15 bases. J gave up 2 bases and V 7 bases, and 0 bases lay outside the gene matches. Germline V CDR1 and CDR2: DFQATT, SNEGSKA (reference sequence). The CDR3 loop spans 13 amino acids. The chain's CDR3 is CSGTSGGAYEQYF. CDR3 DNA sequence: TGCAGTGGGACTAGCGGGGGGGCCTACGAGCAGTACTTC.

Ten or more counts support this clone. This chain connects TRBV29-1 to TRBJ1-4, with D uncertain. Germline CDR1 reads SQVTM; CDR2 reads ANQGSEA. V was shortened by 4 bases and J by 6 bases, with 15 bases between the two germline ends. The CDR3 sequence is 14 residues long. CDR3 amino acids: CSVARKSGDEKLFF. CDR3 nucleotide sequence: TGCAGCGTTGCGAGGAAGAGTGGGGATGAAAAACTGTTTTTT.

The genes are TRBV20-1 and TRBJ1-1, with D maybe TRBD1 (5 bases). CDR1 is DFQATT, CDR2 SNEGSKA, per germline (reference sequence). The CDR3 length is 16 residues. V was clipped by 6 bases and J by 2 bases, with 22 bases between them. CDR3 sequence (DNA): TGCAGTGCCCACCTCTGGGAAGGGGATATAAACACTGAAGCTTTCTTT. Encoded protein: CSAHLWEGDINTEAFF.

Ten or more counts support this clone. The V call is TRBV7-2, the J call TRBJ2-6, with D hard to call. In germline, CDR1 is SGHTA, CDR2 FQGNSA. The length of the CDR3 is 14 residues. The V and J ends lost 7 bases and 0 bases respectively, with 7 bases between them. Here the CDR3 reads CASTFYSGANVLTF. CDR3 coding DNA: TGTGCCAGCACTTTTTACTCTGGGGCCAACGTCCTGACTTTC.

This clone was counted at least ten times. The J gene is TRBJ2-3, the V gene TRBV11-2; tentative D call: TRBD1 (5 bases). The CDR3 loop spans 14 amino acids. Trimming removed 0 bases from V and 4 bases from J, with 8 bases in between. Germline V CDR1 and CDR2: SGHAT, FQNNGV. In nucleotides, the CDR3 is TGTGCCAGCAGCTTAGATCAGGGTGCAGATACGCAGTATTTT. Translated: CASSLDQGADTQYF.

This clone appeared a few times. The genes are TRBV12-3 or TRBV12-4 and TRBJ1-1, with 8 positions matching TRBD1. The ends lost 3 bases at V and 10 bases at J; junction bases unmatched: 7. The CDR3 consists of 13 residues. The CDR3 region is CASSFGTQGAAFF. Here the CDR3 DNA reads TGTGCCAGCAGTTTTGGGACCCAGGGGGCAGCTTTCTTT.

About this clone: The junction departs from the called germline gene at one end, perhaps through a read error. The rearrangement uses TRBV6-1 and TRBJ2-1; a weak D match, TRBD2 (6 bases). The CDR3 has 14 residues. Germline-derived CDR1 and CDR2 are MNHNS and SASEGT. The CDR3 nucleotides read TGTGTCAGCAAGGGCGGGGTGACCTTCAATGAGCATTTCTTC. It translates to CVSKGGVTFNEHFF.

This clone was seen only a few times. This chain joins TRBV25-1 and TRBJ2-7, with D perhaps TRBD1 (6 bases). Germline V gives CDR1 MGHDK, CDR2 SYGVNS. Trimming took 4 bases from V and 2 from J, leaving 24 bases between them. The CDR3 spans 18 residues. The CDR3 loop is CASSVLPGYGQRAYEQYF. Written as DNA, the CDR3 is TGTGCCAGCAGTGTACTCCCTGGATACGGACAGCGCGCCTACGAGCAGTACTTC.

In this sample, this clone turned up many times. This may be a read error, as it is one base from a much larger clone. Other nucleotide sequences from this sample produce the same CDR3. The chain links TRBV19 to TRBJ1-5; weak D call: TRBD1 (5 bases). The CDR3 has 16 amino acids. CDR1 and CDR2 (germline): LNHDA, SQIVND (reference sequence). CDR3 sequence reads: CASSITGTARHQPQHF. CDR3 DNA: TGTGCCAGCAGTATAACCGGGACTGCCAGGCATCAGCCCCAGCATTTT.

The CDR3 loop reads CASSEERTGAREQFF. DNA of the CDR3: TGTGCCAGCAGTGAAGAGCGGACAGGGGCTCGGGAGCAGTTCTTC. The V call is TRBV6-1, the J call TRBJ2-1, with 9 positions matching TRBD1. Per germline, CDR1 MNHNS and CDR2 SASEGT. This CDR3 comprises 15 residues. After removal of 1 base from V and 10 bases from J, the junction contained 8 bases not matched to a gene.

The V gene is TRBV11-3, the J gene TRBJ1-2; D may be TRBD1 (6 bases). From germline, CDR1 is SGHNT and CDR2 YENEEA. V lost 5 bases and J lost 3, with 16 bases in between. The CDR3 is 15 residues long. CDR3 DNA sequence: TGTGCCAGCAGCCCCGCGGGGGCGTACGACTATGGCTACACCTTC. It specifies CASSPAGAYDYGYTF. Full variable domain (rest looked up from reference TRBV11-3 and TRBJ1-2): EAGVVQSPRYKIIEKKQPVAFWCNPISGHNTLYWYLQNLGQGPELLIRYENEEAVDDSQLPKDRFSAERLKGVDSTLKIQPAELGDSAVYLCASSPAGAYDYGYTFGSGTRLTVV.